These 18 T cell receptor beta chains were sequenced from one sample in a study of shared clonotypes between healthy human individuals. CD45RO-negative, CCR7-positively selected cells formed the naive CD8 fraction, excluding terminally differentiated effector memory CD45RA+ cells. Libraries were prepared by immunoSEQ multiplex PCR; TCRdb keeps only in-frame clonotypes and omits some of them. In the table there are some 2.1 million clones, around 96% of which are singletons. Sample: naive CD8+ T cells sorted from blood. The receptor source for this set is a man aged 18 to 30 in good health.

The chain couples TRBV6-1 to TRBJ1-2; 7 bases are shared with TRBD1. CDR1 is MNHNS, CDR2 SASEGT, per germline. This CDR3 has 14 amino acids. With V trimmed by 2 bases and J by 4 bases, 4 bases remained unmatched. The DNA for the CDR3 is TGTGCCAGCAGTGAACTAGGGACAGCCTATGGCTACACCTTC. Protein product: CASSELGTAYGYTF.

This chain uses TRBV13 with TRBJ2-1, with D perhaps matching TRBD1 or TRBD2 (6 bases each). Germline V gene sequence: CDR1 PRHDT, CDR2 FYEKMQ (reference sequence). The germline V and J ends were trimmed by 5 bases and 7 bases, with 12 bases remaining between them. The CDR3 covers 13 residues. The CDR3 is CASSRRGENEQFF. Written as DNA, the CDR3 is TGTGCCAGCAGCCGGAGGGGGGAAAATGAGCAGTTCTTC.

The V call is TRBV6-5, the J call TRBJ2-3; TRBD1 aligns across 8 bases. The CDR3 covers 16 residues. J lost 0 bases, V lost 4 bases, and 6 bases had no gene match. CDR1 MNHEY and CDR2 SVGAGI come from the germline V gene. The CDR3 loop is CASSWLTGASTDTQYF. The DNA for the CDR3 is TGTGCCAGCAGTTGGCTGACAGGGGCTAGCACAGATACGCAGTATTTT.

The chain uses TRBV27 and TRBJ1-2, with a weak D call TRBD1 (5 bases). Germline V gene sequence: CDR1 MNHEY, CDR2 SMNVEV (reference sequence). Trimming cost V 8 bases and J 4 bases, with 11 bases left between them. There are 12 residues in the CDR3. CDR3 residues: CASGPTVYGYTF. The CDR3 bases are TGTGCCAGCGGGCCGACAGTCTATGGCTACACCTTC.

The chain carries TRBV29-1 and TRBJ2-7; no definite D call. This CDR3 has 13 residues. Germline loops: CDR1 SQVTM, CDR2 ANQGSEA. V was shortened by 2 bases and J by 2 bases, with 10 bases between the two germline ends. CDR3: CSVEYGPTYEQYF. In DNA form, the CDR3 reads TGCAGCGTTGAATACGGCCCAACCTACGAGCAGTACTTC.

This chain uses TRBV7-8 with TRBJ2-2; unclear D gene. Trimming removed 5 bases at V and 6 bases at J, with 10 bases between. Germline assignment: CDR1 SGHVS and CDR2 FQNEAQ. The length of the CDR3 is 13 residues. This CDR3 is CASSPMVSGELFF. Written as DNA, the CDR3 is TGTGCCAGCAGCCCGATGGTATCCGGGGAGCTGTTTTTT.

This chain uses TRBV28 with TRBJ2-3, with 10 bases fitting TRBD2. V lost 5 bases, J lost 2 bases, and 13 bases stayed unmatched. The CDR3 runs to 18 residues. Germline V gene lookup returns CDR1 MDHEN and CDR2 SYDVKM. CDR3 bases: TGTGCCAGCAGTACGACTAGCGGGTGGGACACCCCCACAGATACGCAGTATTTT. It yields the protein CASSTTSGWDTPTDTQYF.

The chain carries TRBV28 and TRBJ2-7, with D perhaps matching TRBD1 or TRBD2 (5 bases each). Germline V CDR1 and CDR2: MDHEN, SYDVKM. Deletions cut 6 bases from V and 2 bases from J, with 14 bases between. This CDR3 contains 14 residues. The CDR3 DNA is TGTGCCAGCAGCCCCGGGACGGAGGCCTACGAGCAGTACTTC. Translation gives CASSPGTEAYEQYF.

The CDR3 is CASSRVVTDTQYF. CDR3 nucleotides: TGTGCCAGCTCACGGGTCGTCACTGATACGCAGTATTTT. This chain links TRBV18 with TRBJ2-3, with no clear D. Germline V gene sequence: CDR1 KGHSH, CDR2 LQKENI. The length of the CDR3 is 13 residues. With 4 bases removed from V and 6 bases from J, the gap between germline ends came to 11 bases.

The chain carries TRBV4-1 and TRBJ2-5; perhaps TRBD1 as D (6 bases). Trimming cost V 0 bases and J 5 bases, with 13 bases left between them. This CDR3 spans 15 amino acids. Per the germline V gene, CDR1 is MGHRA and CDR2 is YSYEKL. In DNA form, the CDR3 reads TGCGCCAGCAGCCAAGATAATAACAGGGCGGAGACCCAGTACTTC. This gives the protein CASSQDNNRAETQYF.

The V call is TRBV9, the J call TRBJ1-2, with TRBD1 matching over 8 bases. Germline V gene sequence: CDR1 SGDLS, CDR2 YYNGEE. The V and J ends lost 1 base and 6 bases, in that order; junction bases with no gene match: 2. This CDR3 has 13 amino acids. This chain's CDR3 is CASSVQGADGYTF. The CDR3 DNA reads TGTGCCAGCAGCGTACAGGGGGCTGATGGCTACACCTTC.

The chain uses TRBV6-5 and TRBJ2-1; possibly TRBD1 or TRBD2 for D (6 bases each). Germline-derived CDR1 and CDR2 are MNHEY and SVGAGI. The V and J ends lost 2 bases and 12 bases respectively, with 11 bases between them. This CDR3 contains 12 residues. CDR3 sequence reads: CASSYERGVQFF. CDR3 nucleotides: TGTGCCAGCAGTTACGAGAGGGGGGTGCAGTTCTTC.

J is TRBJ2-7 and V is TRBV10-1; TRBD2 matches 8 bases. Germline V gives CDR1 WNHNN, CDR2 SYGVQD (reference sequence). The trim removed 3 bases at V and 3 bases at J, leaving 4 bases unmatched. The CDR3 covers 14 residues. The CDR3 loop is CASSDVLADYEQYF. The CDR3 DNA sequence: TGCGCCAGCAGTGATGTACTAGCGGACTACGAGCAGTACTTC.

This clone has only one observation. This chain connects TRBV2 to TRBJ1-1; D is uncertain. Germline V gives CDR1 SNHLY, CDR2 FYNNEI. The CDR3 is made up of 16 amino acids. V was pared by 4 bases and J by 1 base, with 16 bases between. Written as DNA, the CDR3 is TGTGCCAGCAGTGGCGACCAGACTGGGAGGAACACTGAAGCTTTCTTT. Encoded protein: CASSGDQTGRNTEAFF.

The CDR3 DNA reads as TGTGCCAGCAGCTCAGAAGGGGTACATCCCTACGAGCAGTACTTC. Translated, it gives CASSSEGVHPYEQYF. The chain has TRBV13 and TRBJ2-7; possibly TRBD1 for D (5 bases). Germline CDR1 PRHDT, CDR2 FYEKMQ (reference sequence). The CDR3 sequence is 15 residues long. Trimming removed 4 bases at V and 2 bases at J, with 15 bases between.

The chain carries TRBV5-4 and TRBJ2-7; D may be TRBD2 (5 bases). With 0 bases removed from V and 6 bases from J, the gap between germline ends came to 10 bases. Germline CDR1 is SGHNT and CDR2 is YYREEE (reference sequence). CDR3 length: 13 residues. The CDR3, as DNA: TGTGCCAGCAGCTTGGGAGGGTACGGCGAGCAGTACTTC. It specifies CASSLGGYGEQYF.

The chain joins TRBV9 to TRBJ1-3, with TRBD1 as a possible D gene (5 bases). This CDR3 is 15 amino acids long. Trimming shortened V by 0 bases and J by 3 bases, and 10 bases separated the two germline ends. The germline V gene has CDR1 SGDLS and CDR2 YYNGEE. The DNA of the CDR3 is TGTGCCAGCAGCGTAGGATGGGGGGGTGGAAACACCATATATTTT. Amino acids: CASSVGWGGGNTIYF.

The chain combines TRBV5-4 with TRBJ2-5; 9 nucleotides align to TRBD2. After removal of 2 bases from V and 1 base from J, the junction contained 3 bases not matched to a gene. CDR1 is SGHNT, CDR2 YYREEE, per germline (reference sequence). This CDR3 spans 15 amino acids. The CDR3, as DNA: TGTGCCAGCAGCTTTGCGGGAGGGTTCCAAGAGACCCAGTACTTC. This codes for CASSFAGGFQETQYF.